This TCR beta chain was obtained from a study of CD8 T cells in Susac syndrome. A quantity of roughly 0.5 to 1 ug RNA underwent reverse transcription using random hexamers. Amplification of the TCR beta CDR3 was carried out by immunoSEQ multiplex PCR, which spanned a total of 54 Vbeta and 13 Jbeta segments. TCRdb re-called the immunoSEQ multiplex PCR reads through MiXCR, storing one row per CDR3 protein. The data hold 250,000 to 350,000 distinct CDR3 sequences, with just over 90% observed a single time. From blood CD8+ and CD4+ T cells, TCR beta sequences were generated. This CDR3 has 14 amino acids. Germline V gene sequence: CDR1 SEHNR, CDR2 FQNEAQ (reference sequence). After removal of 2 bases from V and 6 bases from J, the junction contained 4 bases not matched to a gene.

The sequence derives from a human donor with multiple sclerosis. The sample comprised CD4+ T cells from PBMCs. The chain uses TRBV7-9 and TRBJ1-2; 9 bases are a match to TRBD1. CDR3 nucleotides: TGTGCCAGCAGCTTATCATGGACAGGGGATGGCTACACCTTC. Protein product: CASSLSWTGDGYTF.